The 26 T cell receptor beta chains below all came from one sample that was sequenced in a study of cytomegalovirus exposure and HLA in healthy donors. TCRdb's copy holds only in-frame clones and misses some; the assay was immunoSEQ multiplex PCR. The sample holds approximately 140,000 clones, 80% to 90% seen once. What was sequenced was PBMCs. All receptors derive from a woman aged 18-29 years in good health and CMV-seropositive.

The sample holds one count of this clone. The rearrangement uses TRBV15 and TRBJ2-2, with 9 bases lining up with TRBD1. The V segment lost 1 base and the J segment 12 bases; nucleotides outside the gene matches: 9. The CDR3 length is 15 residues. Looked up from germline, CDR1 is LNHNV and CDR2 is YYDKDF (reference sequence). CDR3 DNA: TGTGCCACCAGCAGAGTTGCAGAGGACAGGGGCAAGCTGTTTTTT. Protein sequence: CATSRVAEDRGKLFF.

This chain links TRBV6-1 with TRBJ1-5; possible D gene TRBD1, 6 bases. The CDR3 consists of 15 residues. V was cut by 0 bases and J by 7 bases, with 13 bases left in between. Germline V gene lookup returns CDR1 MNHNS and CDR2 SASEGT. The CDR3 loop reads CASSEAGIGGQPQHF. The DNA for the CDR3 is TGTGCCAGCAGTGAAGCGGGTATTGGGGGCCAGCCCCAGCATTTT.

This chain uses TRBV27 with TRBJ2-1; TRBD1 matches 7 bases. There are 19 residues in the CDR3. CDR1 MNHEY and CDR2 SMNVEV come from the germline V gene (reference sequence). V was clipped by 5 bases and J by 0 bases; unmatched bases: 16. The CDR3 region has the DNA TGTGCCAGCAGTACCTCCGGGACAGACTACTACAGCTCCTACAATGAGCAGTTCTTC. It yields the protein CASSTSGTDYYSSYNEQFF.

The J gene is TRBJ2-2, the V gene TRBV6-5, with 8 bases matching TRBD2. J gave up 6 bases and V 6 bases, and 3 bases lay outside the gene matches. The CDR3 extends over 13 amino acids. Germline V gives CDR1 MNHEY, CDR2 SVGAGI. The CDR3 region is CASSRGLAGELFF. CDR3 DNA sequence: TGTGCCAGCAGCAGGGGACTAGCCGGGGAGCTGTTTTTT.

CDR3 region: CASSLDGMLSETQYF. The CDR3 region has the DNA TGCGCCAGCAGCTTGGACGGGATGTTGAGCGAGACCCAGTACTTC. The V and J genes are TRBV5-1 and TRBJ2-5; D might be TRBD2 (5 bases). Looked up from germline, CDR1 is SGHRS and CDR2 is YFSETQ. This CDR3 region has 15 residues. Trimming shortened V by 0 bases and J by 5 bases, and 14 bases separated the two germline ends.

This chain connects TRBV4-1 to TRBJ2-3; D is unclear. CDR3 length: 14 amino acids. V dropped 0 bases and J dropped 6 bases, with 10 bases sitting between them. Germline values: CDR1 MGHRA, CDR2 YSYEKL. The CDR3 here is CASSQEGAEDTQYF. CDR3 coding DNA: TGCGCCAGCAGCCAAGAAGGAGCAGAGGATACGCAGTATTTT.

The CDR3, as DNA: TGTGCCACCAGCAGCCAAAGACTAGCCCCCACAGATACGCAGTATTTT. Translation gives CATSSQRLAPTDTQYF. The chain links TRBV15 to TRBJ2-3, with 7 bases lining up with TRBD2. CDR1 LNHNV and CDR2 YYDKDF come from the germline V gene (reference sequence). V lost 3 bases and J lost 2; bases outside the gene matches: 8. The CDR3 is 16 amino acids.

To note about this clone: An end of the junction differs from the germline gene, which may be a read error. The V call is TRBV7-7, the J call TRBJ2-3; D is unclear. CDR1 and CDR2 (germline): SSHAT, FNYEAQ (reference sequence). There are 13 residues in the CDR3. The CDR3 loop is CASSLALTDTQYF. Here the CDR3 DNA reads TGTGCTAGCAGCTTAGCCCTAACAGATACGCAGTATTTT.

Comments on this clone: Other DNA sequences in this specimen translate into the identical CDR3. The rearrangement uses TRBV2 and TRBJ2-3, with D perhaps matching TRBD1 (5 bases). The CDR3 contains 14 residues. V lost 3 bases, J lost 3 bases, and 10 bases lay in between. Per germline, CDR1 SNHLY and CDR2 FYNNEI. The CDR3 sequence: CASSDQGGTDTQYF. The DNA for the CDR3 is TGTGCCAGCAGTGACCAGGGTGGAACAGATACGCAGTATTTT.

The chain recombines TRBV5-1 with TRBJ1-5; D is possibly TRBD1 (5 bases). CDR3 length: 14 amino acids. Germline CDR1 and CDR2: SGHRS and YFSETQ. V was cut by 0 bases and J by 6 bases, with 10 bases left in between. This CDR3 is CASSLGPTGQPQHF. In DNA, the CDR3 is TGCGCCAGCAGCTTGGGTCCCACAGGTCAGCCCCAGCATTTT.

This rearrangement joins TRBV28 to TRBJ2-3; no clear D. CDR3 length: 11 amino acids. In germline, CDR1 is MDHEN, CDR2 SYDVKM. The V gene lost 1 base and the J gene lost 9 bases, with 5 bases spanning the gap. The CDR3 loop reads CASSLYGTQYF. CDR3 DNA: TGTGCCAGCAGTTTATATGGCACGCAGTATTTT.

This chain connects TRBV2 to TRBJ1-2, with a tentative D call TRBD1 (5 bases). Looked up from germline, CDR1 is SNHLY and CDR2 is FYNNEI. This CDR3 is built from 15 residues. Trimming cost V 2 bases and J 6 bases, with 16 bases left between them. The CDR3: CASSEMKGQRDGYTF. As DNA, the CDR3 is TGTGCCAGCAGTGAAATGAAGGGGCAGCGGGATGGCTACACCTTC.

This clone was recorded only once. V and J are TRBV7-3 and TRBJ2-1, with D maybe TRBD1 (5 bases). CDR1 is SGHTA, CDR2 FQGTGA, per germline. Trimming stripped 2 bases from V and 3 bases from J, with 8 bases between. This CDR3 contains 14 residues. The CDR3 protein is CASSLDRNYNEQFF. CDR3 bases: TGTGCCAGCAGCTTAGACAGAAACTACAATGAGCAGTTCTTC. Supplemented by reference TRBV7-3 and TRBJ2-1, the full variable domain reads GAGVSQTPSNKVTEKGKYVELRCDPISGHTALYWYRQSLGQGPEFLIYFQGTGAADDSGLPNDRFFAVRPEGSVSTLKIQRTERGDSAVYLCASSLDRNYNEQFFGPGTRLTVL.

This chain joins TRBV19 and TRBJ1-6, with D uncertain. The ends were cut back, 6 bases at V and 10 bases at J, with 16 bases in the middle. This CDR3 contains 14 residues. Germline CDR1 is LNHDA and CDR2 is SQIVND (reference sequence). CDR3 residues: CASSPQEVYSPLHF. The DNA of the CDR3 is TGTGCCAGTAGCCCCCAGGAAGTATACTCACCCCTCCACTTT.

The chain is built from TRBV9 and TRBJ1-2, with D perhaps TRBD1 (6 bases). Trimming removed 0 bases from V and 7 bases from J, with 13 bases in between. Germline-derived CDR1 and CDR2 are SGDLS and YYNGEE. This CDR3 comprises 14 residues. The chain's CDR3 is CASSVDERGGGYTF. The CDR3 DNA reads as TGTGCCAGCAGCGTAGATGAGAGGGGGGGTGGCTACACCTTC.

This clone was seen a single time. The chain carries TRBV9 and TRBJ2-1; D is perhaps TRBD2 (5 bases). Trimming took 0 bases from V and 7 from J, leaving 14 bases between them. The CDR3 spans 15 residues. Germline V gene lookup returns CDR1 SGDLS and CDR2 YYNGEE. DNA for the CDR3: TGTGCCAGCAGCGTAGGCGGGTATGGATTGAATGAGCAGTTCTTC. Translated: CASSVGGYGLNEQFF. The full variable domain, with the rest looked up from reference TRBV9 and TRBJ2-1, is DSGVTQTPKHLITATGQRVTLRCSPRSGDLSVYWYQQSLDQGLQFLIQYYNGEERAKGNILERFSAQQFPDLHSELNLSSLELGDSALYFCASSVGGYGLNEQFFGPGTRLTVL.

This clone has only a few counts. This rearrangement joins TRBV11-2 to TRBJ1-2; D ambiguous. CDR3 size: 15 residues. Between the trimmed V and J ends, which lost 5 bases and 2 bases, there was a span of 15 bases. Germline CDR1 reads SGHAT; CDR2 reads FQNNGV. CDR3 nucleotides: TGTGCCAGCAGCGTTTCAGGTGGCGGGAACTATGGCTACACCTTC. It encodes CASSVSGGGNYGYTF.

In DNA, the CDR3 is TGCGCCAGCAGCTTTGAAACAGGGGCGAACACTGAAGCTTTCTTT. It is translated as CASSFETGANTEAFF. The rearrangement links TRBV5-1 to TRBJ1-1, with TRBD1 matching 7 bases. Per germline, CDR1 SGHRS and CDR2 YFSETQ. The length of the CDR3 is 15 residues. V was clipped by 2 bases and J by 1 base; unmatched bases: 5.

V is TRBV2 and J is TRBJ2-7, with 9 bases that match TRBD1. Looked up from germline, CDR1 is SNHLY and CDR2 is FYNNEI. J gave up 6 bases and V 5 bases, and 8 bases lay outside the gene matches. CDR3 length: 14 residues. CDR3 amino acids: CASSRLGTGLEQYF. The CDR3 DNA reads TGTGCCAGCAGTAGACTCGGGACAGGGCTCGAGCAGTACTTC.

The CDR3 bases are TGTGCCAGCAGCCCGTTACAGGGAAGCGGGGAGCTGTTTTTT. Its translation: CASSPLQGSGELFF. The chain couples TRBV7-8 to TRBJ2-2; D might be TRBD1 (6 bases). Germline CDR1 is SGHVS and CDR2 is FQNEAQ. The CDR3 runs to 14 residues. V shed 5 bases and J shed 7 bases, with 14 bases lying between them.

This clone occurred once. This rearrangement joins TRBV28 to TRBJ2-7; TRBD1 agrees at 7 bases. The V gene's germline CDR1 is MDHEN and CDR2 SYDVKM. After removal of 7 bases from V and 5 bases from J, the junction contained 14 bases not matched to a gene. The CDR3 covers 15 residues. The CDR3 protein is CASTLPTGRSHEQYF. The CDR3 DNA is TGTGCCAGCACCCTCCCGACAGGGAGATCCCACGAGCAGTACTTC. The entire variable domain, with the rest obtained from reference TRBV28 and TRBJ2-7, is as follows: DVKVTQSSRYLVKRTGEKVFLECVQDMDHENMFWYRQDPGLGLRLIYFSYDVKMKEKGDIPEGYSVSREKKERFSLILESASTNQTSMYLCASTLPTGRSHEQYFGPGTRLTVT.

This chain links TRBV30 with TRBJ1-5; 7 bases align to TRBD1. CDR3 length equals 13 residues. The ends lost 5 bases at V and 6 bases at J; junction bases unmatched: 7. Germline assignment: CDR1 GTSNPN and CDR2 SVGIG (reference sequence). CDR3 sequence: CAWETGVGQPQHF. In nucleotides, the CDR3 is TGTGCCTGGGAAACAGGGGTAGGTCAGCCCCAGCATTTT.

CDR3 in DNA: TGTGCCAGCAGTCAACTAGCTAGCACAGATACGCAGTATTTT. Protein product: CASSQLASTDTQYF. The J gene is TRBJ2-3, the V gene TRBV2; possible D gene TRBD2, 6 bases. Germline V gene data show CDR1 as SNHLY and CDR2 as FYNNEI. The length of the CDR3 is 14 residues. Trimming took 5 bases from V and 0 from J, leaving 9 bases between them. Together with reference TRBV2 and TRBJ2-3, the CDR3 gives the full variable domain: EPEVTQTPSHQVTQMGQEVILRCVPISNHLYFYWYRQILGQKVEFLVSFYNNEISEKSEIFDDQFSVERPDGSNFTLKIRSTKLEDSAMYFCASSQLASTDTQYFGPGTRLTVL.

The chain couples TRBV29-1 to TRBJ2-7; 10 positions match TRBD1. With 7 bases clipped from V and 2 bases from J, the junction kept 5 bases outside the gene matches. CDR1 and CDR2 from the germline V gene are SQVTM and ANQGSEA. The CDR3 covers 13 residues. The CDR3 DNA sequence: TGCAGCGCCTCGGGACAGGGGCCCTACGAGCAGTACTTC. This encodes CSASGQGPYEQYF.

This chain uses TRBV9 with TRBJ2-1; 7 bases fit TRBD2. CDR1 and CDR2 (germline): SGDLS, YYNGEE. The length of the CDR3 is 18 residues. V was pared by 0 bases and J by 0 bases, with 9 bases of the junction left unmatched. CDR3 nucleotides: TGTGCCAGCAGCGTAGTTGGCTCTGGGGGGGTCTCCTACAATGAGCAGTTCTTC. Amino acid sequence: CASSVVGSGGVSYNEQFF.

The chain has TRBV19 and TRBJ1-1, with 10 bases that match TRBD1. Trimming cost V 2 bases and J 4 bases; bases outside gene matches: 10. Germline-derived CDR1 and CDR2 are LNHDA and SQIVND (reference sequence). This CDR3 has 17 residues. The CDR3 spells CASSILDRGRGSTEAFF. DNA of the CDR3: TGTGCCAGTAGTATACTAGACAGGGGGCGCGGGAGCACTGAAGCTTTCTTT.